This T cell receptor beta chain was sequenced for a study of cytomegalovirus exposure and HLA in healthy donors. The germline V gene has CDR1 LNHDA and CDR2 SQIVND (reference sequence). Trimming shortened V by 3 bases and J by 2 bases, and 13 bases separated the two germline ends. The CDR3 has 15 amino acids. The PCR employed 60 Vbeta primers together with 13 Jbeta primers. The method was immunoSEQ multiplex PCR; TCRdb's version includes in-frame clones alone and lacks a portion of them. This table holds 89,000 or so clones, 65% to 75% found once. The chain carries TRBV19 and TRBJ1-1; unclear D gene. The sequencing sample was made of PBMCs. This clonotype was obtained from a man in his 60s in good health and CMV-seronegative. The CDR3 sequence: CASSIEGRRNTEAFF. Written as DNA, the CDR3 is TGTGCCAGTAGTATTGAGGGAAGGAGAAACACTGAAGCTTTCTTT.